The present TCR beta chain was sequenced within a study of blood T cell repertoires in COVID-19. Study-level information: Spain, Italy and the United States supplied samples that represented acute and convalescent COVID-19. From T cells, B-cell-depleted T cells, or PBMCs came the material, which was cDNA or gDNA.

In the authors' workflow: For nucleated cells, counts were estimated from reference gene primer amplification. Clones were read by immunoSEQ multiplex PCR, and TCRdb kept only the in-frame ones, dropping some. The V and J calls and clone size come from that table; D and trimming were worked out from the DNA. The table lists around 200,000 clones, around 87% of them singletons. V was trimmed by 3 bases and J by 0 bases, leaving 9 bases between them. Germline V gene data show CDR1 as SGHDN and CDR2 as FVKESK. The CDR3 length is 15 residues. The sequence was collected from a man in his sixties who had recovered from COVID-19. The rearrangement uses TRBV14 and TRBJ1-3; weak D call: TRBD1 (5 bases). Sequencing was done on a sample of peripheral blood. The CDR3 nucleotides are TGTGCCAGCAGCCATAGCGGGGCCTCTGGAAACACCATATATTTT. Its protein is CASSHSGASGNTIYF.